These T cell receptor beta chains were read from a single sample in a study of blood T cell repertoires in COVID-19. Clones were read by immunoSEQ multiplex PCR, and TCRdb kept only the in-frame ones, dropping some. The sample holds roughly 250,000 clones, more than 75% seen once. Material: PBMCs or T cells enriched from blood (not recorded which). These receptor sequences come from a woman aged 45-65 years who had recovered from COVID-19. The CDR3 runs from the conserved cysteine through the conserved F or W. A D gene is named only where the DNA matches it firmly. Part of the rows lack a size; the others show once, few, many or a class for expanded clones.

>TRBJ2-1|once|TRBV4-3|.
TGCGCCAGCAGCGCGGAAACCTACAATGAGCAGTTCTTC
CASSAETYNEQFF
>TRBJ2-5|.|TRBV7-9|TRBD2
TGTGCCCCCAGCTTATATTCAGCGGGGGGGGAAGAGACCCAGTACTTC
CAPSLYSAGGEETQYF
>TRBJ2-7|.|TRBV6-2/TRBV6-3|TRBD2
TGTGCCAGCAGTACCAGGACTAGCGGGGGTACCTACGAGCAGTACTTC
CASSTRTSGGTYEQYF
>TRBJ1-2|.|TRBV6-6|.
TGTGCCAGCAGTTACAGGCTAGGAGGGTTGGGTGGCTACACCTTC
CASSYRLGGLGGYTF
>TRBJ1-2|.|TRBV24-1|.
TGTGCCACCAGTGACTCCGGTTATGGCTACACCTTC
CATSDSGYGYTF
>TRBJ1-4|.|TRBV7-2|TRBD1
TGTGCCAGCAGCTTCCGACAGGGCGGAAATGAAAAACTGTTTTTT
CASSFRQGGNEKLFF
>TRBJ2-1|.|TRBV19|TRBD2
TGTGCCAGTAGTGCCCAATTCCAGTGGACGCGGGAGGGGAATGAGCAGTTCTTC
CASSAQFQWTREGNEQFF
>TRBJ2-1|.|TRBV20-1|TRBD1
TGCAGTGCTAGTCGGCAGGGGGCCTTCAATGAGCAGTTCTTC
CSASRQGAFNEQFF
>TRBJ1-2|.|TRBV14|.
TGTGCCAGCAGCCCGTGGAGATATGGCTACACCTTC
CASSPWRYGYTF
>TRBJ1-4|.|TRBV4-2|.
TGTGCCAGCAGCCAAGATATGGGGGGGACAACAACTAATGAAAAACTGTTTTTT
CASSQDMGGTTTNEKLFF
>TRBJ1-4|.|TRBV19|.
TGTGCCAGTAGCCCGGACAGCGGGATTGAAAAACTGTTTTTT
CASSPDSGIEKLFF
>TRBJ2-5|.|TRBV9|.
TGTGCCAGCAGCGAGAGAGGACAGTCCGAGACCCAGTACTTC
CASSERGQSETQYF
>TRBJ2-2|few|TRBV6-2/TRBV6-3|TRBD2
TGTGCCAGCAGTAGACTAGCGGGAAACACCGGGGAGCTGTTTTTT
CASSRLAGNTGELFF
>TRBJ1-5|once|TRBV28|.
TGTGCCAGCTCAGCACAAGGGGAGGGTGATCAGCCCCAGCATTTT
CASSAQGEGDQPQHF
>TRBJ2-7|.|TRBV5-1|.
TGCGCCAGCAGCTTGGTAGGGGGACCTCGCCTCTACGAGCAGTACTTC
CASSLVGGPRLYEQYF
>TRBJ1-1|once|TRBV2|.
TGTGCCAGCGGGAAAGTTTCCGGGACTACTGAAGCTTTCTTT
CASGKVSGTTEAFF
>TRBJ2-7|.|TRBV19|.
TGTGCCAGTAGTATAGCCTCAGGGCTCTACGAGCAGTACTTC
CASSIASGLYEQYF
>TRBJ2-3|once|TRBV6-5|.
TGTGCCAGCAGTTGGAGCCGTCGAAGGGGGACAGATACGCAGTATTTT
CASSWSRRRGTDTQYF